This T cell receptor (beta chain) was captured in a study of T cells expressing NK-cell markers. About the research overall: The TCR beta repertoires were obtained from sorted CD3+CD56+NKG2C+, CD3+CD56+NKG2C- and CD3+CD56-NKG2C+ T cells. Study-level points and caveats: The leading position in the CD3+CD56-NKG2C+ fraction of a handful of donors also went to these clonotypes. NKG2C+ dominant clonotypes from 5 to 7 donors made up about 1.0-7.5% of CD8+ T cells.

UMIs accompanied the 5'RACE template switching by which TCR beta cDNA was made. TCRdb reprocessed the 5' RACE reads and reports one entry per CDR3 protein, with no DNA. In total, the table holds about 540,000 distinct CDR3 sequences. Turning to this clonotype: No antigen is known for it.

In germline, CDR1 is SGHRS, CDR2 YFSETQ. The CDR3 sequence is 13 residues long. The specimen sequenced was blood T cells: a sorted CD56 or NKG2C T cell subset, CD4+ or CD8+ T cells, or bulk PBMC T cells (not recorded which). This chain connects TRBV5-1 to TRBJ2-5. The receptor's source is a man between 18 and 35 years old in good health. The CDR3 loop reads CASSFTYDETQYF.